These T cell receptor beta chains were read from a single sample in a study of OX40 agonist ivuxolimab in advanced cancers. The protocol was immunoSEQ multiplex PCR, while the TCRdb copy is restricted to in-frame clones and leaves out a portion. This repertoire shows approximately 70,000 clones, more than 80% found once; its top ten account for 1.1%. The material sequenced was CD4+ or CD8+ T cells sorted from blood, taken in a trial of the OX40 agonist ivuxolimab. These receptor sequences come from an adult with an advanced solid tumor such as melanoma, head and neck, liver or kidney cancer. The CDR3 runs from the conserved cysteine through the conserved F or W. Fields, in order: V gene, J gene, clone size, D gene, CDR3 protein, CDR3 DNA. The D gene is left open where the match is weak. Clone sizes are given selectively: once, few, many, or a class where the clone is expanded.

V gene: TRBV6-6; J gene: TRBJ1-5; clone size: once; D gene: -; CDR3 protein: CASSYRSSNQPQHF; CDR3 DNA: TGTGCCAGCAGTTATAGGTCTAGCAATCAGCCCCAGCATTTT
V gene: TRBV28; J gene: TRBJ1-4; clone size: few; D gene: TRBD1; CDR3 protein: CASSLLDRGGREKLFF; CDR3 DNA: TGTGCCAGCAGTTTACTGGACAGGGGCGGTCGAGAAAAACTGTTTTTT
V gene: TRBV2; J gene: TRBJ2-7; clone size: -; D gene: -; CDR3 protein: CASSFSTGTEQYF; CDR3 DNA: TGTGCCAGCAGTTTCTCCACAGGGACCGAGCAGTACTTC
V gene: TRBV2; J gene: TRBJ2-3; clone size: -; D gene: -; CDR3 protein: CASSEGNRGNTDTQYF; CDR3 DNA: TGTGCCAGCAGTGAAGGAAATAGAGGGAATACAGATACGCAGTATTTT
V gene: TRBV5-8; J gene: TRBJ1-4; clone size: -; D gene: TRBD1; CDR3 protein: CASSLGTGEYEKLFF; CDR3 DNA: TGTGCCAGCAGCTTGGGGACAGGGGAATATGAAAAACTGTTTTTT
V gene: TRBV6-5; J gene: TRBJ2-2; clone size: -; D gene: -; CDR3 protein: CASSSLGGSNTGELFF; CDR3 DNA: TGTGCCAGCAGTTCTCTTGGGGGTTCGAACACCGGGGAGCTGTTTTTT
V gene: TRBV6-5; J gene: TRBJ1-1; clone size: -; D gene: -; CDR3 protein: CASSFIKGYAFF; CDR3 DNA: TGTGCCAGCAGTTTTATTAAGGGATACGCTTTCTTT
V gene: TRBV25-1; J gene: TRBJ2-2; clone size: -; D gene: -; CDR3 protein: CASSESQFRLFF; CDR3 DNA: TGTGCCAGCAGTGAATCCCAGTTTAGGCTGTTTTTT
V gene: TRBV18; J gene: TRBJ2-4; clone size: -; D gene: TRBD2; CDR3 protein: CASSPSRGGTIQYF; CDR3 DNA: TGTGCCAGCTCACCATCGCGGGGGGGCACCATTCAGTACTTC
V gene: TRBV19; J gene: TRBJ1-2; clone size: -; D gene: -; CDR3 protein: CASSVIQGSVTF; CDR3 DNA: TGTGCCAGTAGTGTAATACAGGGTTCCGTCACCTTC
V gene: TRBV19; J gene: TRBJ1-4; clone size: once; D gene: TRBD1; CDR3 protein: CASSMDRGLDEKLFF; CDR3 DNA: TGTGCCAGTAGTATGGACAGGGGGCTGGATGAAAAACTGTTTTTT
V gene: TRBV19; J gene: TRBJ2-6; clone size: -; D gene: -; CDR3 protein: CASSILGAPSFSGANVLTF; CDR3 DNA: TGTGCCAGTAGTATACTGGGGGCACCTTCATTCTCTGGGGCCAACGTCCTGACTTTC
V gene: TRBV5-6; J gene: TRBJ2-6; clone size: -; D gene: -; CDR3 protein: CASSPGGQSRPRANVLTF; CDR3 DNA: TGTGCCAGCAGCCCCGGCGGGCAATCCCGTCCCCGGGCCAACGTCCTGACTTTC
V gene: TRBV6-1; J gene: TRBJ1-1; clone size: -; D gene: TRBD1; CDR3 protein: CASSRDRDGTEAFF; CDR3 DNA: TGTGCCAGCAGCCGCGACAGGGATGGAACTGAAGCTTTCTTT
V gene: TRBV6-1; J gene: TRBJ1-5; clone size: -; D gene: -; CDR3 protein: CASSWKTESGQPQHF; CDR3 DNA: TGTGCCAGCAGCTGGAAAACAGAGTCGGGTCAGCCCCAGCATTTT
V gene: TRBV2; J gene: TRBJ2-3; clone size: -; D gene: -; CDR3 protein: CASSLTITDTQYF; CDR3 DNA: TGTGCCAGCAGTCTGACAATCACAGATACGCAGTATTTT
V gene: TRBV2; J gene: TRBJ2-7; clone size: -; D gene: -; CDR3 protein: CASRYSGEQYF; CDR3 DNA: TGTGCCAGCAGGTACAGTGGCGAGCAGTACTTC
V gene: TRBV30; J gene: TRBJ1-3; clone size: few; D gene: TRBD1; CDR3 protein: CAWSRDSGSGNTIYF; CDR3 DNA: TGTGCCTGGAGTAGGGACAGCGGCTCTGGAAACACCATATATTTT
V gene: TRBV4-2; J gene: TRBJ1-6; clone size: -; D gene: -; CDR3 protein: CASSQPQAGANSPLHF; CDR3 DNA: TGTGCCAGCAGCCAACCCCAGGCAGGGGCGAATTCACCCCTCCACTTT
V gene: TRBV10-3; J gene: TRBJ1-6; clone size: -; D gene: -; CDR3 protein: CAISESGVSSYNSPLHF; CDR3 DNA: TGTGCCATCAGTGAGTCAGGGGTTAGCTCCTATAATTCACCCCTCCACTTT
V gene: TRBV6-5; J gene: TRBJ1-1; clone size: few; D gene: -; CDR3 protein: CASSYSTGFTEAFF; CDR3 DNA: TGTGCCAGCAGTTACTCAACAGGGTTCACTGAAGCTTTCTTT
V gene: TRBV18; J gene: TRBJ1-3; clone size: -; D gene: -; CDR3 protein: CASSPVTGSGNTIYF; CDR3 DNA: TGTGCCAGCTCACCGGTGACGGGGTCTGGAAACACCATATATTTT
V gene: TRBV7-7; J gene: TRBJ2-7; clone size: -; D gene: TRBD1; CDR3 protein: CASSLTGESEQYF; CDR3 DNA: TGTGCCAGCAGCTTAACAGGGGAAAGCGAGCAGTACTTC
V gene: TRBV21-1; J gene: TRBJ2-7; clone size: -; D gene: -; CDR3 protein: CASSKRGVAGPSVVYEQYF; CDR3 DNA: TGTGCCAGCAGCAAAAGAGGGGTCGCGGGACCCTCTGTGGTCTACGAGCAGTACTTC
V gene: TRBV28; J gene: TRBJ1-6; clone size: few; D gene: TRBD1; CDR3 protein: CASSVQGARNSPLHF; CDR3 DNA: TGTGCCAGCAGTGTACAGGGGGCGAGAAATTCACCCCTCCACTTT
V gene: TRBV14; J gene: TRBJ2-1; clone size: -; D gene: TRBD1; CDR3 protein: CASTQGQAGGQFF; CDR3 DNA: TGTGCCAGCACCCAAGGTCAGGCAGGGGGGCAGTTCTTC
V gene: TRBV21-1; J gene: TRBJ2-7; clone size: -; D gene: -; CDR3 protein: CASSKVKRGGYEQYF; CDR3 DNA: TGTGCCAGCAGCAAAGTCAAGCGGGGGGGCTACGAGCAGTACTTC
V gene: TRBV6-5; J gene: TRBJ2-7; clone size: -; D gene: -; CDR3 protein: CASSTTFLGGNEQYF; CDR3 DNA: TGTGCCAGCAGTACCACTTTTTTGGGGGGCAACGAGCAGTACTTC
V gene: TRBV25-1; J gene: TRBJ1-1; clone size: -; D gene: TRBD1; CDR3 protein: CASSAGTGLAGDTEAFF; CDR3 DNA: TGTGCCAGCAGTGCCGGGACAGGCCTAGCTGGAGACACTGAAGCTTTCTTT
V gene: TRBV7-9; J gene: TRBJ1-4; clone size: few; D gene: -; CDR3 protein: CASSQGGEKLFF; CDR3 DNA: TGTGCCAGCAGCCAGGGTGGTGAAAAACTGTTTTTT
V gene: TRBV5-1; J gene: TRBJ2-5; clone size: few; D gene: -; CDR3 protein: CASSLTGLLGETQYF; CDR3 DNA: TGCGCCAGCAGCTTGACGGGACTGCTTGGCGAGACCCAGTACTTC
V gene: TRBV7-9; J gene: TRBJ2-5; clone size: -; D gene: -; CDR3 protein: CASSTRTVLETQYF; CDR3 DNA: TGTGCCAGCAGCACGCGGACCGTTCTAGAGACCCAGTACTTC
V gene: TRBV27; J gene: TRBJ1-2; clone size: -; D gene: TRBD1; CDR3 protein: CASSGQGFYGYTF; CDR3 DNA: TGTGCCAGCAGCGGACAGGGGTTTTATGGCTACACCTTC
V gene: TRBV19; J gene: TRBJ2-1; clone size: -; D gene: -; CDR3 protein: CASSNQAGYYNEQFF; CDR3 DNA: TGTGCCAGTAGTAACCAGGCTGGGTATTACAATGAGCAGTTCTTC
V gene: TRBV6-5; J gene: TRBJ1-2; clone size: -; D gene: -; CDR3 protein: CASSLGLGDYGYTF; CDR3 DNA: TGTGCCAGCAGCTTAGGTCTCGGAGATTATGGCTACACCTTC
V gene: TRBV13; J gene: TRBJ1-4; clone size: once; D gene: -; CDR3 protein: CASSLGRGQSDEKLFF; CDR3 DNA: TGTGCCAGCAGCTTAGGCCGCGGGCAGAGCGATGAAAAACTGTTTTTT
V gene: TRBV7-9; J gene: TRBJ1-5; clone size: -; D gene: -; CDR3 protein: CASSEQGTNQPQHF; CDR3 DNA: TGTGCCAGCAGCGAACAGGGAACCAATCAGCCCCAGCATTTT
V gene: TRBV5-1; J gene: TRBJ1-1; clone size: once; D gene: TRBD1; CDR3 protein: CASMGGTGWTEAFF; CDR3 DNA: TGCGCCAGCATGGGAGGGACAGGGTGGACTGAAGCTTTCTTT
V gene: TRBV11-2; J gene: TRBJ2-1; clone size: -; D gene: TRBD1; CDR3 protein: CASSLVTGTGHNEQFF; CDR3 DNA: TGTGCCAGCAGCTTAGTTACCGGGACAGGGCACAATGAGCAGTTCTTC
V gene: TRBV5-4; J gene: TRBJ2-1; clone size: few; D gene: TRBD2; CDR3 protein: CASSFSRENEQFF; CDR3 DNA: TGTGCCAGCAGCTTTTCGCGGGAGAATGAGCAGTTCTTC
V gene: TRBV18; J gene: TRBJ1-2; clone size: -; D gene: -; CDR3 protein: CASSPPDRLYGYTF; CDR3 DNA: TGTGCCAGCTCACCACCGGACAGATTATATGGCTACACCTTC
V gene: TRBV7-2; J gene: TRBJ2-2; clone size: -; D gene: -; CDR3 protein: CASSKRGQGRNTGELFF; CDR3 DNA: TGTGCCAGCAGCAAGAGGGGTCAGGGCCGAAACACCGGGGAGCTGTTTTTT
V gene: TRBV28; J gene: TRBJ1-1; clone size: few; D gene: -; CDR3 protein: CASRRGDAFF; CDR3 DNA: TGTGCCAGTCGGAGGGGAGACGCTTTCTTT
V gene: TRBV28; J gene: TRBJ2-3; clone size: -; D gene: TRBD2; CDR3 protein: CASSDTPGLAARTDTQYF; CDR3 DNA: TGTGCCAGCAGTGATACTCCGGGACTAGCGGCCCGCACAGATACGCAGTATTTT
V gene: TRBV7-8; J gene: TRBJ1-5; clone size: -; D gene: -; CDR3 protein: CASSLRKQSNQPQHF; CDR3 DNA: TGTGCCAGCAGCTTGAGAAAACAGAGCAATCAGCCCCAGCATTTT
V gene: TRBV13; J gene: TRBJ2-1; clone size: -; D gene: TRBD2; CDR3 protein: CASSLKSGGLGQFF; CDR3 DNA: TGTGCCAGCAGCTTAAAGAGCGGGGGGCTGGGGCAGTTCTTC
V gene: TRBV27; J gene: TRBJ1-1; clone size: -; D gene: TRBD1; CDR3 protein: CASSFYRQGGNTEAFF; CDR3 DNA: TGTGCCAGCAGTTTTTACCGACAGGGCGGGAACACTGAAGCTTTCTTT
V gene: TRBV5-6; J gene: TRBJ1-6; clone size: -; D gene: TRBD1; CDR3 protein: CASSPDRAGSPLHF; CDR3 DNA: TGTGCCAGCAGCCCGGACAGGGCCGGTTCACCCCTCCACTTT
V gene: TRBV19; J gene: TRBJ1-5; clone size: -; D gene: -; CDR3 protein: CASSIQMDQPQHF; CDR3 DNA: TGTGCCAGTAGTATACAGATGGACCAGCCCCAGCATTTT
V gene: TRBV18; J gene: TRBJ2-4; clone size: few; D gene: -; CDR3 protein: CASSKPSGTSAKNIQYF; CDR3 DNA: TGTGCCAGCTCAAAACCCTCCGGGACCAGTGCCAAAAACATTCAGTACTTC
V gene: TRBV5-1; J gene: TRBJ2-2; clone size: -; D gene: TRBD1; CDR3 protein: CASSSWTGGTGELFF; CDR3 DNA: TGCGCCAGCAGCTCCTGGACAGGGGGGACCGGGGAGCTGTTTTTT
V gene: TRBV18; J gene: TRBJ2-7; clone size: -; D gene: -; CDR3 protein: CASSPPSSYEQYF; CDR3 DNA: TGTGCCAGCTCACCCCCGAGCTCCTACGAGCAGTACTTC
V gene: TRBV12-5; J gene: TRBJ2-2; clone size: -; D gene: -; CDR3 protein: CASGSGAPATGELFF; CDR3 DNA: TGTGCTAGTGGTTCGGGAGCCCCGGCCACCGGGGAGCTGTTTTTT